The T cell receptor beta chain under discussion was sequenced for a study of T-cell reconstitution after alpha-beta-depleted transplantation in children. Study observations and caveats: Fresh T-cell production supplied most of the T-cell counts and diversity seen one year after transplant. Reports say that about two months after transplant, the alpha-beta T cells came out of several hundred graft clones that had expanded.

The V and J ends lost 6 bases and 0 bases respectively, with 16 bases between them. The CDR3 extends over 16 amino acids. Researchers prepared the TCRbeta library using unique molecular identifiers, the study reports. TCRdb processed the PCR reads anew with MiXCR; each CDR3 protein has one entry. The sample comprises around 200,000 distinct CDR3 sequences, about 15% of which are singletons, and around 45% rests with the top ten. This clonotype was observed a handful of times. What it binds is not known. This clonotype was obtained from a male patient aged 2-10 years who had a stem cell transplant for acute lymphoblastic leukemia, so the T cells may come from the graft donor. Material: PBMCs, mostly from graft donor cells, obtained 360 days after TCRalphabeta/CD19-depleted stem cell transplant. The rearrangement uses TRBV12-3 or TRBV12-4 and TRBJ2-3; D may match TRBD1 or TRBD2 (5 bases each). CDR3 sequence: CASSYTGEGSTDTQYF. CDR3 coding DNA: TGTGCCAGCAGCTACACAGGAGAGGGTAGCACAGATACGCAGTATTTT.